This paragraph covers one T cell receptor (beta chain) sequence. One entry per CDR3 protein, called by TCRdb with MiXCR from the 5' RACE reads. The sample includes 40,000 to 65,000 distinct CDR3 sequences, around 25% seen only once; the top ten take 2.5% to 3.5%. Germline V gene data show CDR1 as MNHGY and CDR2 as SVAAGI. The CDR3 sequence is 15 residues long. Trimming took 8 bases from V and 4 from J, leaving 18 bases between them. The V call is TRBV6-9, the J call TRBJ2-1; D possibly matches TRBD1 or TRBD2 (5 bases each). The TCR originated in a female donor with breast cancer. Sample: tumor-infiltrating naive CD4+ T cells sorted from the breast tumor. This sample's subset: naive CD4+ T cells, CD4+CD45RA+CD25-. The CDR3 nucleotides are TGTGCCAGCTGGGGGAACTTGGGCAAGTACAATGAGCAGTTCTTC. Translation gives CASWGNLGKYNEQFF.